These T cell receptor beta chains were read from a single sample in a study of TIL therapy for anti-PD-1-resistant metastatic lung cancer. The protocol was immunoSEQ multiplex PCR, while the TCRdb copy is restricted to in-frame clones and leaves out a portion. The sample has roughly 57,000 clones; more than 80% are singletons. Sequencing was performed on blood, taken at baseline. These receptors came from a person aged 25 to 85 with non-small cell lung cancer. The CDR3 runs from the conserved cysteine through the conserved F or W. A D gene is named only where the DNA matches it firmly. Clone size is shown for a subset of rows, as once, few, many or a class of expanded clone.

j_gene,d_gene,v_gene,abundance,CDR3nt,CDR3aa
TRBJ2-5,NA,TRBV7-8,NA,TGTGCCAGCAGCTCTACAGGGTTGGGGGAGACCCAGTACTTC,CASSSTGLGETQYF
TRBJ2-7,NA,TRBV6-2/TRBV6-3,NA,TGTGCCAGCAGTTACCAGGGTGTGATGTACTTC,CASSYQGVMYF
TRBJ1-1,TRBD1,TRBV28,NA,TGTGCCAGCGTCCTTTTGAAGGGGGCTATTAACACTGAAGCTTTCTTT,CASVLLKGAINTEAFF
TRBJ2-7,NA,TRBV7-2,NA,TGTGCCAGCAGCACTCGGACGGTCAGCTCCTACGAGCAGTACTTC,CASSTRTVSSYEQYF
TRBJ2-5,TRBD1,TRBV28,NA,TGTGCCAGCAGTTTAAGGGACAGGGGTTTTCGGGAGACCCAGTACTTC,CASSLRDRGFRETQYF
TRBJ1-4,NA,TRBV4-2,NA,TGTGCCAGCAGCCAATACCGAGCAACTAATGAAAAACTGTTTTTT,CASSQYRATNEKLFF
TRBJ2-1,NA,TRBV18,NA,TGTGCCAGCTCACCACCGGGGACGGCGTACAATGAGCAGTTCTTC,CASSPPGTAYNEQFF
TRBJ1-2,NA,TRBV11-2,NA,TGTGCCAGCAGCTTTTCTGCGGGGATGGGAGTCTATGGCTACACCTTC,CASSFSAGMGVYGYTF
TRBJ1-3,NA,TRBV19,NA,TGTGCCAGTAGCCGGCGGGACTGGATCACCCTGAGCTCTGGAAACACCATATATTTT,CASSRRDWITLSSGNTIYF
TRBJ1-4,TRBD1,TRBV15,NA,TGTGCCACCGGACAGGGACAGTTATCCGGGGAAAAACTGTTTTTT,CATGQGQLSGEKLFF
TRBJ2-7,TRBD1,TRBV28,NA,TGTGCCAGCATGGGGAACGAGGCAGGGGGCTACGAGCAGTACTTC,CASMGNEAGGYEQYF
TRBJ1-1,NA,TRBV2,NA,TGTGCCAGCATCCTAGGGGCTAAGAGGAGCACTGAAGCTTTCTTT,CASILGAKRSTEAFF
TRBJ2-7,TRBD2,TRBV28,NA,TGTGCCAGCAGTAGCGGCGGGAGCTACGAGCAGTACTTC,CASSSGGSYEQYF
TRBJ1-5,NA,TRBV28,NA,TGTGCCAGCAGTTTATACGGACAGTGGGATCAGCCCCAGCATTTT,CASSLYGQWDQPQHF
TRBJ1-2,NA,TRBV6-5,few,TGTGCCAGCAGTCAGACGGAGAACTATGGCTACACCTTC,CASSQTENYGYTF
TRBJ1-1,NA,TRBV3-1/TRBV3-2,NA,TGTGCCAGCAGCCAAGATGGCAGGTCGCCGGAAGCTTTCTTT,CASSQDGRSPEAFF
TRBJ1-6,NA,TRBV25-1,NA,TGTGCCAGCAGCCCCAGTTGGCTGGAGGGTTCACCCCTCCACTTT,CASSPSWLEGSPLHF
TRBJ2-7,NA,TRBV2,NA,TGTGCCAGCAGTGAAATGTCCTCCCGCGGGAACGAGCAGTACTTC,CASSEMSSRGNEQYF
TRBJ1-6,NA,TRBV28,once,TGTGCCAGCACCAGGGGTGGGGGTCTCGTCAGCTCCTATAATTCACCCCTCCACTTT,CASTRGGGLVSSYNSPLHF
TRBJ2-7,NA,TRBV4-3,NA,TGCGCCAGCAGCCATTCCCCAGCTGCCTCCGACGAGCAGTACTTC,CASSHSPAASDEQYF
TRBJ2-7,TRBD2,TRBV9,NA,TGTGCCAGCAGCATCCGGGACTACTCCTACGAGCAGTACTTC,CASSIRDYSYEQYF
TRBJ2-1,TRBD2,TRBV10-3,few,TGTGCCATCAGTTTGGGGGGGAGCTCCTACAATGAGCAGTTCTTC,CAISLGGSSYNEQFF
TRBJ1-2,TRBD1,TRBV2,NA,TGTGCCAGCAGCCCAAGGACAGGGGCGAACTATGGCTACACCTTC,CASSPRTGANYGYTF